This TCR beta chain stems from a study of cytomegalovirus exposure and HLA in healthy donors. Study outcomes and limitations: Some V segments, including TRBV6-2 and TRBV6-3, were excluded as indistinguishable. For TCR beta chains, V- and J-gene trimming was later linked to a missense DCLRE1C variant. The study labeled about 160 TCR beta chains cytomegalovirus-associated. Other equally common chains were less clonally expanded than HLA-associated TCR beta chains, a later analysis showed.

PCR was performed using 60 Vbeta and 13 Jbeta primers. Generated by immunoSEQ multiplex PCR, the TCRdb table keeps only in-frame clones and is missing some. The sample yields fewer than 120,000 clones, roughly 80% seen once. The CDR3 has 13 residues. Between the trimmed V and J ends, which lost 0 bases and 6 bases, there was a span of 9 bases. Germline V lookup: CDR1 SGHRS, CDR2 YFSETQ. Comments on this clone: What it recognizes is unknown.

The TCR sequence derives from a woman in her twenties or thirties in good health and CMV-seronegative. The sequenced sample consisted of PBMCs. The V and J genes are TRBV5-1 and TRBJ1-2; D not resolved. CDR3: CASSLDWGDGYTF. Here the CDR3 DNA reads TGCGCCAGCAGCTTGGATTGGGGAGATGGCTACACCTTC.